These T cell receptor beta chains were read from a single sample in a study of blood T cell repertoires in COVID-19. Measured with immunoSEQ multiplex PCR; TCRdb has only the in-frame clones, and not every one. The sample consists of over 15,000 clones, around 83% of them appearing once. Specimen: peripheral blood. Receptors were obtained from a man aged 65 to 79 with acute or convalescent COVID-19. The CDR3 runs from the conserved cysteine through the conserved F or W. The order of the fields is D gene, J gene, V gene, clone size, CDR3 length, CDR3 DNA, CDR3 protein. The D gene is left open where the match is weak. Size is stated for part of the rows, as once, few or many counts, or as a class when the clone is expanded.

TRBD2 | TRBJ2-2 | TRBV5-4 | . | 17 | TGTGCCAGCAGCTCCAGGGGACTAGCGGGGTACACCGGGGAGCTGTTTTTT | CASSSRGLAGYTGELFF
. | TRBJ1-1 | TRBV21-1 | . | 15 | TGTGCCAGCACCTCAAGGACAGGCGACAACACTGAAGCTTTCTTT | CASTSRTGDNTEAFF
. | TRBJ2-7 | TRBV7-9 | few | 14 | TGTGCCAGCAGCTTGTCAGGACTGGGCTACGAGCAGTACTTC | CASSLSGLGYEQYF
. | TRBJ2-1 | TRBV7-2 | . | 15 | TGTGCCAGCAGCTTAGGCTCCCGGGGGAACAATGAGCAGTTCTTC | CASSLGSRGNNEQFF
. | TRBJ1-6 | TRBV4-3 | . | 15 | TGCGCCAGCAGCCAAGATAAACGGTGGAATTCACCCCTCCACTTT | CASSQDKRWNSPLHF
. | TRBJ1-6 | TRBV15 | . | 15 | TGTGCCACCAGCAGCGTAGACAGAGATAATTCACCCCTCCACTTT | CATSSVDRDNSPLHF
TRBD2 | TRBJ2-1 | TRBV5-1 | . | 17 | TGCGCCAGCAGCTTGGCCCCGAGGAGCGGGAGCTACAATGAGCAGTTCTTC | CASSLAPRSGSYNEQFF
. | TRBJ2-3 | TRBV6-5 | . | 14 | TGTGCCAGCAGTACCCGGACTTCCACAGATACGCAGTATTTT | CASSTRTSTDTQYF
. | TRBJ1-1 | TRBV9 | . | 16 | TGTGCCAGCAGCGTAGGTATCAGGAGCGGGGACACTGAAGCTTTCTTT | CASSVGIRSGDTEAFF
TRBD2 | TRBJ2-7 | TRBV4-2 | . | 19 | TGTGCCAGCAGCCATCCCGGACTAGCGGGAGGGAGTTGGGTTTACGAGCAGTACTTC | CASSHPGLAGGSWVYEQYF
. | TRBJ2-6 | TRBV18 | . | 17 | TGTGCCAGCTCCCGCCGCGCTCCTAATTCTGGGGCCAACGTCCTGACTTTC | CASSRRAPNSGANVLTF
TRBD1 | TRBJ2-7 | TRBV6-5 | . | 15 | TGTGCCAGCAGTTACTCCGGGACAGTGGCCTACGAGCAGTACTTC | CASSYSGTVAYEQYF
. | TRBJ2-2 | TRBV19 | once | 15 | TGTGCCAGTACCTTGGGCGGGGCCGACACCGGGGAGCTGTTTTTT | CASTLGGADTGELFF
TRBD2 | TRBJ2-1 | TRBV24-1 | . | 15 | TGTGCCACCAGTGAACCCGGACTAGCGGGAGATGAGCAGTTCTTC | CATSEPGLAGDEQFF
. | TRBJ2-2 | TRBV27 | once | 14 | TGTGCCAGCAGTTTTAGCGGGAACACCGGGGAGCTGTTTTTT | CASSFSGNTGELFF
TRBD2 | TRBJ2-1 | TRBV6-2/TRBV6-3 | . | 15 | TGTGCCAGCAGTTACGGGGCGGGAGCTTACAATGAGCAGTTCTTC | CASSYGAGAYNEQFF
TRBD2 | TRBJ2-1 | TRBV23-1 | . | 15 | TGCGCCAGCAGTCAATATAGGCAGCGGGATGATGAGCAGTTCTTC | CASSQYRQRDDEQFF
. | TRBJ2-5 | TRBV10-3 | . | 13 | TGTGCCATCAGTGACGGGGGACAAGAGACCCAGTACTTC | CAISDGGQETQYF
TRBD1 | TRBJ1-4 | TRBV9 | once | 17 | TGTGCCAGCAGCGTAGGGACAGGTATTACAACTAATGAAAAACTGTTTTTT | CASSVGTGITTNEKLFF
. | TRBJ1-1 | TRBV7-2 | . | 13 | TGTGCCAGCAGCTTACGGGTCCAGGGGGAAGCTTTCTTT | CASSLRVQGEAFF
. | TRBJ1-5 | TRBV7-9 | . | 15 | TGTGCCAGCAGCCCTGGCTCGGGGAGCAATCAGCCCCAGCATTTT | CASSPGSGSNQPQHF
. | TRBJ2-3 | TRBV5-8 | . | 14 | TGTGCCAGCAGCTTGCTAGAAATAAGAGATACGCAGTATTTT | CASSLLEIRDTQYF
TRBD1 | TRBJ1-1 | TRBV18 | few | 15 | TGTGCCAGCTCACCGATACAGGGGAGGAGCACTGAAGCTTTCTTT | CASSPIQGRSTEAFF